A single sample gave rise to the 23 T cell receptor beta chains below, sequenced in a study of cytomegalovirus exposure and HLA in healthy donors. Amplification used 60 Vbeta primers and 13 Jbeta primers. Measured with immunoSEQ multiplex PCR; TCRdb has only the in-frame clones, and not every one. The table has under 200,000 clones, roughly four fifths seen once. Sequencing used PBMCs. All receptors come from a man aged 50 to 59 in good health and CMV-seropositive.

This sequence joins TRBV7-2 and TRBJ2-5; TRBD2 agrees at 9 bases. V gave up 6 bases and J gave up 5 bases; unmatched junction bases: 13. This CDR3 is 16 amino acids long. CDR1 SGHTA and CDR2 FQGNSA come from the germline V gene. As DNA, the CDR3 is TGTGCCAGCAGTTTCCCGCGGCGGGAGGGCGAGGAGACCCAGTACTTC. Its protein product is CASSFPRREGEETQYF.

The CDR3 nucleotides read TGTGCCAGTAGTATAGTAGCGGGAGGGATTCGTGAGCAGTTCTTC. Translated, it gives CASSIVAGGIREQFF. The chain couples TRBV19 to TRBJ2-1; 11 positions match TRBD2. CDR3 length: 15 amino acids. The germline V gene has CDR1 LNHDA and CDR2 SQIVND (reference sequence). V lost 1 base to trimming and J lost 9 bases; unmatched junction nucleotides: 5.

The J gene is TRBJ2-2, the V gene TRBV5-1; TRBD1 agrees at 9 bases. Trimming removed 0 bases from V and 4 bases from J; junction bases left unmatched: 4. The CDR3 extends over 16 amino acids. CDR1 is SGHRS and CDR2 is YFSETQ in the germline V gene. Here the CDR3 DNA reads TGCGCCAGCAGCTTGGCCGGGACAGGGTCCACCGGGGAGCTGTTTTTT. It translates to CASSLAGTGSTGELFF.

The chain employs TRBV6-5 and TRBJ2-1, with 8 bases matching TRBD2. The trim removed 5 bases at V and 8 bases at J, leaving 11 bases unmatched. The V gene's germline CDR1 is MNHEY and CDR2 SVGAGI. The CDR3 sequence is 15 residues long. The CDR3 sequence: CASSTPGLGWDEQFF. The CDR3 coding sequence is TGTGCCAGCAGTACACCGGGACTAGGGTGGGATGAGCAGTTCTTC.

CDR3 sequence reads: CASTAGRNNEKLFF. CDR3 bases: TGTGCCAGTACCGCAGGGAGGAATAATGAAAAACTGTTTTTT. This chain uses TRBV19 with TRBJ1-4; a possible D gene is TRBD1 (5 bases). The V end was cut by 7 bases, the J end by 4 bases, with 13 bases between. The CDR3 has 14 residues. CDR1 LNHDA and CDR2 SQIVND come from the germline V gene (reference sequence).

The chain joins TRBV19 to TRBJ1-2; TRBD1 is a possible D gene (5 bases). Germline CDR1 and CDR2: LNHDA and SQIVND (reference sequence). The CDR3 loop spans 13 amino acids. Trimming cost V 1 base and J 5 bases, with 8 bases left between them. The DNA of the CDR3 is TGTGCCAGTAGTATAGGGGGCGAGTATGGCTACACCTTC. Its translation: CASSIGGEYGYTF.

CDR3 amino acids: CASKTADEQYF. In DNA, the CDR3 is TGTGCCAGCAAGACAGCTGACGAGCAGTACTTC. The chain carries TRBV2 and TRBJ2-7; a possible D gene is TRBD1 (5 bases). The germline V gene encodes CDR1 SNHLY and CDR2 FYNNEI. The CDR3 has 11 residues. The V gene lost 7 bases and the J gene lost 5 bases, with 9 bases spanning the gap.

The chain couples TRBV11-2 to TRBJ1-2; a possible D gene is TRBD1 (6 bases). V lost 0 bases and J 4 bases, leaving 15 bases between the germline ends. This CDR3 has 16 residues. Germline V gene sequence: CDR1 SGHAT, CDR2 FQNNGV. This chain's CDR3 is CASSLDTLRTAYGYTF. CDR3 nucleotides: TGTGCCAGCAGCTTAGATACTTTAAGGACAGCCTATGGCTACACCTTC.

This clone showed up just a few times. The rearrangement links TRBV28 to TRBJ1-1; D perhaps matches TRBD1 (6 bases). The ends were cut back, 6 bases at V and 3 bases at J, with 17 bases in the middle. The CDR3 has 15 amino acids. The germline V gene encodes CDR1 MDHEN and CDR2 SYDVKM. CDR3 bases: TGTGCCAGCAGCTCCGTCTTAGGACAGCACACTGAAGCTTTCTTT. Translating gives CASSSVLGQHTEAFF. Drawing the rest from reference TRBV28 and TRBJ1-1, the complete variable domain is DVKVTQSSRYLVKRTGEKVFLECVQDMDHENMFWYRQDPGLGLRLIYFSYDVKMKEKGDIPEGYSVSREKKERFSLILESASTNQTSMYLCASSSVLGQHTEAFFGQGTRLTVV.

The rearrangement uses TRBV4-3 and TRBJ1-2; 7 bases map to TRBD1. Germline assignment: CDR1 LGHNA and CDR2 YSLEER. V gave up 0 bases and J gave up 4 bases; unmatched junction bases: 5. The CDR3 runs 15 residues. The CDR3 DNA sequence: TGCGCCAGCAGCCAAGAAGGGGGCAGGGCCTATGGCTACACCTTC. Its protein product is CASSQEGGRAYGYTF.

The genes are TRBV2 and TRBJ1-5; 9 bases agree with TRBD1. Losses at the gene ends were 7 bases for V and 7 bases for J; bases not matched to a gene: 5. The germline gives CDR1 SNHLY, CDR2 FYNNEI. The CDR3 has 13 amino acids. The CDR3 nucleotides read TGTGCCAGCAAAACAGGGGGCCGGCAGCCCCAGCATTTT. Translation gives CASKTGGRQPQHF.

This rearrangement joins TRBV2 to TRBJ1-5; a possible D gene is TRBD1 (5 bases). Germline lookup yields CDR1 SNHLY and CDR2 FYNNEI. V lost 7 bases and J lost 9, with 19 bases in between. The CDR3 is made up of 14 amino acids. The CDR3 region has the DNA TGTGCCAGCATGGACGTCGGGGGGGAAGGGCCCCAGCATTTT. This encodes CASMDVGGEGPQHF.

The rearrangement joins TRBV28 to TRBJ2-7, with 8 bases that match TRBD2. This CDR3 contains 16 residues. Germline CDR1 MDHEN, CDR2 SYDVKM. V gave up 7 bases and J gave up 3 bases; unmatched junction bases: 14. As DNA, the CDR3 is TGTGCCAGCACCCTCTCGGGCGGGGGGCCCTACTACGAGCAGTACTTC. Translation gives CASTLSGGGPYYEQYF.

The DNA of the CDR3 is TGTGCCAGCAGCTTAACGTTTGGCCAGCCCCAGCATTTT. Its protein product is CASSLTFGQPQHF. This sequence joins TRBV7-3 and TRBJ1-5; D remains ambiguous. Germline assignment: CDR1 SGHTA and CDR2 FQGTGA. V was cut by 0 bases and J by 7 bases, with 7 bases left in between. The CDR3 spans 13 residues.

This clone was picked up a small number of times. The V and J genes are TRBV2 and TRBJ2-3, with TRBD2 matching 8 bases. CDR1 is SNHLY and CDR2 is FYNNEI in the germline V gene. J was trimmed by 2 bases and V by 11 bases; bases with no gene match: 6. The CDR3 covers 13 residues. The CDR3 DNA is TGTGCCGGCCGGACTAGCCTCACAGATACGCAGTATTTT. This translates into CAGRTSLTDTQYF.

The CDR3 loop is CASSYSGGGTYEQYF. The CDR3, as DNA: TGTGCCAGCAGTTACTCCGGGGGGGGAACCTACGAGCAGTACTTC. V and J are TRBV6-5 and TRBJ2-7; 8 nucleotides agree with TRBD2. V gave up 0 bases and J gave up 2 bases; unmatched junction bases: 3. The CDR3 has 15 residues. Germline assignment: CDR1 MNHEY and CDR2 SVGAGI.

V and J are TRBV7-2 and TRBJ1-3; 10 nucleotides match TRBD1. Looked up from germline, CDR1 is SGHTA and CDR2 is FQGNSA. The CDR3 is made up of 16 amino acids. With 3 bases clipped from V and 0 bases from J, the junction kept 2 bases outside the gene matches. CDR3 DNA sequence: TGTGCCAGCAGCTTCGGACAGGGGGACTCTGGAAACACCATATATTTT. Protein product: CASSFGQGDSGNTIYF.

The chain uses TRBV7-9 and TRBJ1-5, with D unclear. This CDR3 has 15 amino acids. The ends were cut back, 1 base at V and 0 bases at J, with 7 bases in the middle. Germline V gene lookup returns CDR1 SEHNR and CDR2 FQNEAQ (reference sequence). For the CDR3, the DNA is TGTGCCAGCAGCTTAGACGGGAATAGCAATCAGCCCCAGCATTTT. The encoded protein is CASSLDGNSNQPQHF.

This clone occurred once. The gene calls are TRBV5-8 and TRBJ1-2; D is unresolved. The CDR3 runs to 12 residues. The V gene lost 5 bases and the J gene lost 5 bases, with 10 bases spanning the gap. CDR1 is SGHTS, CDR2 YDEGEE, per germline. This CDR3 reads CASSGRGYGYTF. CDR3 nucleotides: TGTGCCAGCAGTGGACGGGGTTATGGCTACACCTTC.

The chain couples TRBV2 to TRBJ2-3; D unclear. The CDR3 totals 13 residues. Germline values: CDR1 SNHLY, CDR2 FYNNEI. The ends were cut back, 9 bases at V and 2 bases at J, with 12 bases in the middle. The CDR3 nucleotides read TGTGCCAGTACGAGGAGTCCCACAGATACGCAGTATTTT. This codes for CASTRSPTDTQYF.

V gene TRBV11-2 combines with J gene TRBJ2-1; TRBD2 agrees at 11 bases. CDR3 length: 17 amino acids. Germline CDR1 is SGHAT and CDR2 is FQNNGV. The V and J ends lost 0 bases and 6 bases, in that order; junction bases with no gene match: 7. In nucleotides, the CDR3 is TGTGCCAGCAGCTTAGATACGGGACTAGCGGTCATCAATGAGCAGTTCTTC. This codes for CASSLDTGLAVINEQFF.

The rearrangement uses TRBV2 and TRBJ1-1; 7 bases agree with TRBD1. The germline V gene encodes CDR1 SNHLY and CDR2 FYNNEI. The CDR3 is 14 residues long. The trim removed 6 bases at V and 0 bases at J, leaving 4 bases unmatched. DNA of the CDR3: TGTGCCAGCAGACGACAGGGCCTGAACACTGAAGCTTTCTTT. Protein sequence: CASRRQGLNTEAFF.

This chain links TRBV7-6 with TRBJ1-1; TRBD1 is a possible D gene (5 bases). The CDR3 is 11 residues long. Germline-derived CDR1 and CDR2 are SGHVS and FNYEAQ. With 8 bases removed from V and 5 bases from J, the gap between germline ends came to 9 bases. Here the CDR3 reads CASGTGTEAFF. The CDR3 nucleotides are TGTGCCAGCGGTACAGGTACTGAAGCTTTCTTT.